Shown below are 22 T cell receptor beta chains from a single sample sequenced in a study of regulatory T cells in long-lasting Graves disease. Library construction for TCR beta used iRepertoire HTBI primers and Arm-PCR of CDR3 regions. TCRdb ran MiXCR on the multiplex PCR reads and lists one entry per CDR3 protein. The sample lists about 500,000 distinct CDR3 sequences, around 15% occurring once. Time point noted: newly diagnosed GD, antithyroid drugs for less than 3 months. PBMC-derived RNA was used for the TCR library. This sample was shared with a second study, whose subject was T cells in Graves' hyperthyroidism and ophthalmopathy.

This specimen was peripheral blood mononuclear cells (PBMCs), taken at new diagnosis, from a patient treated with antithyroid drugs. These TCRs come from a man in his forties with Graves disease.

This clonotype occurred many times. V is TRBV5-1 and J is TRBJ2-1, with D unclear. Germline values: CDR1 SGHRS, CDR2 YFSETQ. The CDR3 covers 14 residues. V was trimmed by 0 bases and J by 5 bases, leaving 9 bases between them. CDR3 protein: CASSLGLFDNEQFF. Written as DNA, the CDR3 is TGCGCCAGCAGCTTGGGGCTCTTCGACAATGAGCAGTTCTTC.

This chain links TRBV20-1 with TRBJ2-7; D gene unclear. CDR1 is DFQATT, CDR2 SNEGSKA, per germline (reference sequence). This CDR3 has 11 amino acids. V lost 3 bases to trimming and J lost 6 bases, with 9 bases between them. The CDR3 reads CSASSRFEQYF. The CDR3 bases are TGCAGTGCTAGTTCCAGATTCGAGCAGTACTTC.

About this clonotype: This may arise from a read error, as a much more abundant clone is one base away. The CDR3 bases are TGTGCCAGCAGCTTAGTCCCGTTTTACGAGCAGTACTTC. It translates to CASSLVPFYEQYF. The chain links TRBV7-2 to TRBJ2-7; D ambiguous. The germline V gene has CDR1 SGHTA and CDR2 FQGNSA. Trimming left V 1 base short and J 4 bases short, with 8 bases between. The CDR3 runs to 13 residues. The full variable domain, rest sourced from reference TRBV7-2 and TRBJ2-7, is GAGVSQSPSNKVTEKGKDVELRCDPISGHTALYWYRQSLGQGLEFLIYFQGNSAPDKSGLPSDRFSAERTGGSVSTLTIQRTQQEDSAVYLCASSLVPFYEQYFGPGTRLTVT.

This clonotype was seen a few times. The J gene is TRBJ1-5, the V gene TRBV12-3 or TRBV12-4, with a possible D match to TRBD1 (6 bases). The CDR3 extends over 17 amino acids. V lost 1 base, J lost 0 bases, and 13 bases lay in between. CDR3 nucleotide sequence: TGTGCCAGCAGTTTAGGCGGGACACTATATAGCAATCAGCCCCAGCATTTT. This codes for CASSLGGTLYSNQPQHF.

About this clonotype: Mismatch with germline at one junction end may stem from a read error. The V call is TRBV2, the J call TRBJ2-2, with TRBD1 identical over 12 bases. Germline CDR1 SNHLY, CDR2 FYNNEI. The CDR3 extends over 15 amino acids. The CDR3 nucleotides read TGTGCCAGCAGTGCCGGGACAGGGGGCGGCGGGGAGTTGTTTTTT. Translated, it gives CASSAGTGGGGELFF.

This clonotype turned up a few times. The rearrangement uses TRBV10-3 and TRBJ2-1; TRBD2 matches 12 bases. J was trimmed by 4 bases and V by 6 bases; bases with no gene match: 10. This CDR3 is built from 17 residues. CDR1 is ENHRY and CDR2 is SYGVKD in the germline V gene. The CDR3 loop is CAIREPTSGSGYNEQFF. CDR3 sequence (DNA): TGTGCCATCAGGGAACCGACTAGCGGGAGTGGATACAATGAGCAGTTCTTC.

This clonotype was seen at least ten times. This chain links TRBV28 with TRBJ2-3; no clear D. The CDR3 is 14 amino acids. The ends were cut back, 1 base at V and 5 bases at J, with 10 bases in the middle. The germline V gene has CDR1 MDHEN and CDR2 SYDVKM. CDR3 residues: CASSLFGSEDTQYF. The CDR3 coding sequence is TGTGCCAGCAGTTTATTCGGTTCTGAAGATACGCAGTATTTT.

This clonotype was detected ten times or more. The chain combines TRBV5-5 with TRBJ2-5, with TRBD2 matching over 9 bases. The ends lost 0 bases at V and 3 bases at J; junction bases unmatched: 3. The CDR3 sequence is 15 residues long. Germline V gene data show CDR1 as SGHKS and CDR2 as YYEKEE (reference sequence). CDR3 DNA sequence: TGTGCCAGCAGCTTGGAGATAGCGGGAGAAGAGACCCAGTACTTC. Encoded protein: CASSLEIAGEETQYF. Filled out from reference TRBV5-5 and TRBJ2-5, the complete variable domain reads DAGVTQSPTHLIKTRGQQVTLRCSPISGHKSVSWYQQVLGQGPQFIFQYYEKEERGRGNFPDRFSARQFPNYSSELNVNALLLGDSALYLCASSLEIAGEETQYFGPGTRLLVL.

This rearrangement joins TRBV29-1 to TRBJ2-1, with D perhaps TRBD2 (5 bases). Trimming removed 3 bases at V and 8 bases at J, with 14 bases between. This CDR3 has 13 residues. Germline CDR1 is SQVTM and CDR2 is ANQGSEA. The CDR3 region is CSVDGERFDEQFF. The CDR3 DNA sequence: TGCAGCGTTGACGGGGAGAGGTTTGATGAGCAGTTCTTC.

V and J are TRBV19 and TRBJ2-7; weak D call: TRBD2 (6 bases). The germline V gene has CDR1 LNHDA and CDR2 SQIVND (reference sequence). Trimming took 0 bases from V and 4 from J, leaving 13 bases between them. CDR3 length: 15 amino acids. CDR3 loop: CASSIEPGVEYEQYF. The CDR3 DNA follows: TGTGCCAGTAGTATAGAGCCGGGAGTAGAGTACGAGCAGTACTTC. The full variable domain, rest sourced from reference TRBV19 and TRBJ2-7, is DGGITQSPKYLFRKEGQNVTLSCEQNLNHDAMYWYRQDPGQGLRLIYYSQIVNDFQKGDIAEGYSVSREKKESFPLTVTSAQKNPTAFYLCASSIEPGVEYEQYFGPGTRLTVT.

The J gene is TRBJ1-5, the V gene TRBV7-9; D is perhaps TRBD1 (6 bases). CDR3 length equals 15 residues. Between the trimmed V and J ends, which lost 5 bases and 1 base, there was a span of 12 bases. CDR1 is SEHNR, CDR2 FQNEAQ, per germline (reference sequence). The CDR3 protein is CASSVSGQSNQPQHF. The CDR3 coding sequence is TGTGCCAGCAGCGTCTCGGGACAAAGCAATCAGCCCCAGCATTTT.

The rearrangement uses TRBV29-1 and TRBJ2-3; no firm D call. Per the germline V gene, CDR1 is SQVTM and CDR2 is ANQGSEA. The CDR3 is 11 residues long. Trimming removed 7 bases at V and 6 bases at J, with 11 bases between. The CDR3 reads CSATIRDTQYF. Here the CDR3 DNA reads TGCAGCGCTACAATCAGGGATACGCAGTATTTT.

This clonotype was found many times. This sequence joins TRBV14 and TRBJ2-7, with 7 bases lining up with TRBD1. The V gene end was trimmed by 4 bases and the J gene end by 6 bases; junction bases not matched to a gene: 6. This CDR3 region has 13 residues. Germline CDR1 is SGHDN and CDR2 is FVKESK. CDR3 nucleotides: TGTGCCAGCAGCCGGACAGGTTCGAGCGAGCAGTACTTC. This codes for CASSRTGSSEQYF.

This clonotype was recorded a few times. The chain joins TRBV9 to TRBJ2-1; D is possibly TRBD2 (6 bases). CDR1 is SGDLS and CDR2 is YYNGEE in the germline V gene. Trimming pared 0 bases from V and 4 bases from J, leaving 11 bases between. The CDR3 spans 15 residues. For the CDR3, the DNA is TGTGCCAGCAGCGTAGTGGCTAGCGATTACAATGAGCAGTTCTTC. Translated: CASSVVASDYNEQFF. Filled out from reference TRBV9 and TRBJ2-1, the complete variable domain reads DSGVTQTPKHLITATGQRVTLRCSPRSGDLSVYWYQQSLDQGLQFLIQYYNGEERAKGNILERFSAQQFPDLHSELNLSSLELGDSALYFCASSVVASDYNEQFFGPGTRLTVL.

This clonotype was seen repeatedly, ten times or more. V is TRBV12-3 or TRBV12-4 and J is TRBJ2-3, with 9 nucleotides matching TRBD1. The CDR3 consists of 15 residues. J gave up 4 bases and V 6 bases, and 8 bases lay outside the gene matches. CDR3 in amino acids: CASSEQGARADTQYF. The CDR3 nucleotides are TGTGCCAGCAGCGAACAGGGGGCGCGGGCAGATACGCAGTATTTT.

This clonotype occurred many times. The CDR3 sequence: CASRKGSQETQYF. The CDR3 DNA sequence: TGTGCCAGCAGAAAGGGCTCTCAAGAGACCCAGTACTTC. The J gene is TRBJ2-1, the V gene TRBV12-3 or TRBV12-4; D is undetermined. Gene TRBJ2-5 matches the end of the DNA better, so the J call may be wrong. This CDR3 region has 13 residues.

As concerns this clonotype: Since a much larger clone is just one base distant, this may be a read error. The V and J genes are TRBV6-1 and TRBJ2-3, with TRBD2 matching over 8 bases. This CDR3 has 16 amino acids. Germline trimming cut 5 bases from V and 2 bases from J; bases unmatched to any gene: 9. Germline lookup yields CDR1 MNHNS and CDR2 SASEGT. CDR3 in DNA: TGTGCCAGCAGTCTAACGGGAGGGCCTAACACAGATACGCAGTATTTT. It is translated as CASSLTGGPNTDTQYF.

Many counts were recorded for this clonotype. The chain joins TRBV11-1 to TRBJ2-4; TRBD1 matches 12 bases. The V and J ends lost 4 bases and 0 bases, in that order; junction bases with no gene match: 16. Germline CDR1 SGHAT, CDR2 FQDESV (reference sequence). The CDR3 has 21 amino acids. The CDR3 protein is CASSWDRGLASAGQAKNIQYF. In nucleotides, the CDR3 is TGTGCCAGCAGCTGGGACAGGGGGCTGGCTAGCGCTGGACAAGCCAAAAACATTCAGTACTTC.

This clonotype was picked up many times. This chain uses TRBV7-9 with TRBJ2-7; a weak D match, TRBD2 (6 bases). Deletions cut 2 bases from V and 6 bases from J, with 14 bases between. The CDR3 spans 14 residues. Germline assignment: CDR1 SEHNR and CDR2 FQNEAQ (reference sequence). CDR3 bases: TGTGCCAGCAGCTTACGCCCCGTCGGGGGCGAGCAGTACTTC. Amino acid sequence: CASSLRPVGGEQYF. Filled out from reference TRBV7-9 and TRBJ2-7, the complete variable domain reads DTGVSQNPRHKITKRGQNVTFRCDPISEHNRLYWYRQTLGQGPEFLTYFQNEAQLEKSRLLSDRFSAERPKGSFSTLEIQRTEQGDSAMYLCASSLRPVGGEQYFGPGTRLTVT.

This clonotype has only a few counts. The chain links TRBV20-1 to TRBJ2-2; tentative D call: TRBD1 (5 bases). There are 15 residues in the CDR3. The germline CDR1 and CDR2 sequences are DFQATT and SNEGSKA (reference sequence). V lost 3 bases and J 5 bases, leaving 16 bases between the germline ends. As DNA, the CDR3 is TGCAGTGCTAGTGATTCGCAGGGTTGGACCGGGGAGCTGTTTTTT. This sequence encodes CSASDSQGWTGELFF.

Many counts were recorded for this clonotype. The V gene is TRBV6-2 or TRBV6-3, the J gene TRBJ2-1; maybe TRBD1 (6 bases). The CDR3 is 12 residues long. The V end was cut by 7 bases, the J end by 7 bases, with 11 bases between. Germline V gene data show CDR1 as MNHEY and CDR2 as SVGEGT. The CDR3 nucleotides read TGTGCCAGCAACAGGGTAGGGAATGAGCAGTTCTTC. It is translated as CASNRVGNEQFF.

At least ten counts were recorded for this clonotype. The gene calls are TRBV12-3 or TRBV12-4 and TRBJ2-5; 7 nucleotides line up with TRBD1. Trimming took 8 bases from V and 6 from J; bases not matched to a gene: 15. This CDR3 contains 15 residues. CDR3 DNA: TGTGCCAGCTCCCCCCCGGGACAGCGAAAGAAGACCCAGTACTTC. Translating gives CASSPPGQRKKTQYF.